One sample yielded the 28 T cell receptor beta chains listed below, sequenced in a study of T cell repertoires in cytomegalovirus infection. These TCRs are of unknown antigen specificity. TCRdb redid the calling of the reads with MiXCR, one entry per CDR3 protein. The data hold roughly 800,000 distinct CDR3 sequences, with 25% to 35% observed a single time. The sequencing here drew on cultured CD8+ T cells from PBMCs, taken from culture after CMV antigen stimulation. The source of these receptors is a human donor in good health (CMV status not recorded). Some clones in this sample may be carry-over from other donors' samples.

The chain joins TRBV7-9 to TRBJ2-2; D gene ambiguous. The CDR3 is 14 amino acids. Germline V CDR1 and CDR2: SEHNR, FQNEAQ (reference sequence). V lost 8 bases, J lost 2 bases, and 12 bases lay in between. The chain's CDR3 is CASLDPVNTGELFF. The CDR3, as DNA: TGTGCCAGCTTAGACCCCGTTAACACCGGGGAGCTGTTTTTT.

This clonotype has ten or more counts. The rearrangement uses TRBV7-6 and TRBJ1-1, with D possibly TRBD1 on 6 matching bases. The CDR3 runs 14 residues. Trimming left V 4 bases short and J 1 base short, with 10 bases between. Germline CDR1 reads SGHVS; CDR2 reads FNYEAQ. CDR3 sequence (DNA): TGTGCCAGCAGCTCCTCACAGGGGAACACTGAAGCTTTCTTT. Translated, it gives CASSSSQGNTEAFF.

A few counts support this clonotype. The CDR3 nucleotides are TGCGCCAGCAGCGACGAAAGTCCAGTAGCTAACTATGGCTACACCTTC. Residues: CASSDESPVANYGYTF. The chain joins TRBV4-1 to TRBJ1-2; D is unclear. Trimming took off 5 bases at V and 0 bases at J, with 16 bases between the two ends. The CDR3 covers 16 residues. CDR1 and CDR2 (germline): MGHRA, YSYEKL.

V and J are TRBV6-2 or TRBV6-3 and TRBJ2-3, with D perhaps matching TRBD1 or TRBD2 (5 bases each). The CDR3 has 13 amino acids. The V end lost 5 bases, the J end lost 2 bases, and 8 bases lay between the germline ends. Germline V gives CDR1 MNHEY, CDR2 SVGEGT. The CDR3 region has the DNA TGTGCCAGCAGTACGGGACCCACAGATACGCAGTATTTT. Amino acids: CASSTGPTDTQYF.

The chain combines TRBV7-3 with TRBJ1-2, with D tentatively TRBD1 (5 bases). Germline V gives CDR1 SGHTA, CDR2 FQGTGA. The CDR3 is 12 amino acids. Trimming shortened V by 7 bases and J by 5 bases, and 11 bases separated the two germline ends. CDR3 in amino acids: CASTYGQYGYTF. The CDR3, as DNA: TGTGCCAGCACCTACGGACAATATGGCTACACCTTC.

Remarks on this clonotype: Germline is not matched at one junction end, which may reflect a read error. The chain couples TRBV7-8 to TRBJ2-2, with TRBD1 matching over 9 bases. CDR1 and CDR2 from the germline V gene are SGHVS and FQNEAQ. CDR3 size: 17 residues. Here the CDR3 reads CASSRYRDREDTRELFF. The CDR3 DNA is TGTGCCAGCAGCCGCTACCGGGACAGGGAGGACACCAGGGAGCTGTTTTTT.

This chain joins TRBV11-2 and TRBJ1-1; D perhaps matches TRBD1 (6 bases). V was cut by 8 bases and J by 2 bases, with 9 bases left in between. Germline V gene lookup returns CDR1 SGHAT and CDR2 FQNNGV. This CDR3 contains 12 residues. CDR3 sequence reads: CASVGGNTEAFF. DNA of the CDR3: TGTGCCAGCGTAGGGGGAAACACTGAAGCTTTCTTT.

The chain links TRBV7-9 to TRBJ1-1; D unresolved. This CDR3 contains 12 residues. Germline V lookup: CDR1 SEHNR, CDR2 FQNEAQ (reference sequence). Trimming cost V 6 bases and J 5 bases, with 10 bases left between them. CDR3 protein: CASRTPATEAFF. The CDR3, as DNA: TGTGCCAGCAGGACTCCGGCGACTGAAGCTTTCTTT.

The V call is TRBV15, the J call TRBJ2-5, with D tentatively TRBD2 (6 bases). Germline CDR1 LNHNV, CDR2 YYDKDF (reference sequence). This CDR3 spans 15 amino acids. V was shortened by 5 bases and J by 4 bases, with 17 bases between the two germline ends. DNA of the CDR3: TGTGCCACCAGCTACCGGAAGCTGGGGGGAGAGACCCAGTACTTC. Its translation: CATSYRKLGGETQYF.

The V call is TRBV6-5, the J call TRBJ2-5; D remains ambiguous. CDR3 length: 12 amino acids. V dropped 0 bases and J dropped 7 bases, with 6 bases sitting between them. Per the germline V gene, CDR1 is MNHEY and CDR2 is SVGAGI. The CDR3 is CASSYSDGTQYF. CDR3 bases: TGTGCCAGCAGTTACTCGGATGGGACCCAGTACTTC.

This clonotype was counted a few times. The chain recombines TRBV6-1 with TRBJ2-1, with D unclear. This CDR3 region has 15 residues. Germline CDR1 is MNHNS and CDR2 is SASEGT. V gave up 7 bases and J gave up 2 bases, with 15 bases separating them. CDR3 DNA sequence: TGTGCCAGCAACCCCCCAGTTGGCCCCTACAATGAGCAGTTCTTC. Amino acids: CASNPPVGPYNEQFF.

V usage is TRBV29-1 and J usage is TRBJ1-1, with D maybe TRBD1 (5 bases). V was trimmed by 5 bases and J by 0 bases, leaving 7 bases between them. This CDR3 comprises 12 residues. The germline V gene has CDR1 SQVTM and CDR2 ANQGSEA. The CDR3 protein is CSVLGVNTEAFF. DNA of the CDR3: TGCAGCGTTCTAGGGGTGAACACTGAAGCTTTCTTT.

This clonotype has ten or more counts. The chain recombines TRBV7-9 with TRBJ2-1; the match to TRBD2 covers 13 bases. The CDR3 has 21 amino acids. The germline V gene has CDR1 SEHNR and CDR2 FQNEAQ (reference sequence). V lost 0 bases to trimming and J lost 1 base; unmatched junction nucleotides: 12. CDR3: CASSLALTSGGDQKSYNEQFF. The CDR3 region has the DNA TGTGCCAGCAGCTTAGCCTTAACTAGCGGGGGGGATCAGAAGTCCTACAATGAGCAGTTCTTC.

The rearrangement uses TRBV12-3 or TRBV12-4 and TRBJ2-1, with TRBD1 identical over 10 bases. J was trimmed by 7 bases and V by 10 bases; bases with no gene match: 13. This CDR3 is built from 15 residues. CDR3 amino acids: CATCSSGTGVNEQFF. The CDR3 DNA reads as TGTGCCACCTGTTCGTCCGGGACAGGGGTTAATGAGCAGTTCTTC.

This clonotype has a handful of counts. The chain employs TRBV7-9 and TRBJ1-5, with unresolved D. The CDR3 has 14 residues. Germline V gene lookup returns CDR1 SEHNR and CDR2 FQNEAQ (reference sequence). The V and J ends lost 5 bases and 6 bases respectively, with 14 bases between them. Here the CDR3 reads CASSPPGPTQPQHF. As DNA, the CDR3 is TGTGCCAGCAGCCCCCCTGGGCCGACTCAGCCCCAGCATTTT.

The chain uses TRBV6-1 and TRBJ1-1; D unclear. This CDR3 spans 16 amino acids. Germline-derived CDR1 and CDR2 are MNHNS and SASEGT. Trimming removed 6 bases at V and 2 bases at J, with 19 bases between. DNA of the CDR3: TGTGCCAGCAGATTCCCTCAGGAGGAAATTAACACTGAAGCTTTCTTT. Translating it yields CASRFPQEEINTEAFF.

The CDR3: CASSLSLLLAKNIQYF. The CDR3 DNA is TGTGCCAGCAGTTTATCACTCTTGTTAGCCAAAAACATTCAGTACTTC. V usage is TRBV27 and J usage is TRBJ2-4; no reliable D call. The length of the CDR3 is 16 residues. CDR1 is MNHEY and CDR2 is SMNVEV in the germline V gene (reference sequence). Trimming shortened V by 0 bases and J by 0 bases, and 9 bases separated the two germline ends.

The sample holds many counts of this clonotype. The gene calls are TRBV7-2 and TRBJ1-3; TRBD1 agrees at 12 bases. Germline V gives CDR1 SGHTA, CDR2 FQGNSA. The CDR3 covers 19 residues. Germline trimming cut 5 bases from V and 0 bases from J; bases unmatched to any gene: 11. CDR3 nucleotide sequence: TGTGCCAGCAGCGACCGGGACAGGGGGCCCCATTCCTCTGGAAACACCATATATTTT. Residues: CASSDRDRGPHSSGNTIYF.

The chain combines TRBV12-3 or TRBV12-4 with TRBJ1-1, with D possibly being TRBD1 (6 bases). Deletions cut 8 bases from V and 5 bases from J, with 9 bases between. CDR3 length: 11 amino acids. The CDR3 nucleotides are TGTGCCAGCCCCACAGGGACTGAAGCTTTCTTT. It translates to CASPTGTEAFF.

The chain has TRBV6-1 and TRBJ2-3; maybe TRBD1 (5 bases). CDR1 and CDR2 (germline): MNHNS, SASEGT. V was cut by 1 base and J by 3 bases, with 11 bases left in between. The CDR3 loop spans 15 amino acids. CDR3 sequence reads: CASSEGQGSTDTQYF. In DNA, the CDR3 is TGTGCCAGCAGTGAAGGTCAGGGATCAACAGATACGCAGTATTTT.

The CDR3: CASSPQGWGELFF. For the CDR3, the DNA is TGTGCCAGCAGTCCTCAGGGGTGGGGGGAGCTGTTTTTT. The gene calls are TRBV27 and TRBJ2-2; possible D gene TRBD1, 6 bases. V was cut by 5 bases and J by 8 bases, with 12 bases left in between. CDR3 size: 13 residues. Germline CDR1 and CDR2: MNHEY and SMNVEV (reference sequence).

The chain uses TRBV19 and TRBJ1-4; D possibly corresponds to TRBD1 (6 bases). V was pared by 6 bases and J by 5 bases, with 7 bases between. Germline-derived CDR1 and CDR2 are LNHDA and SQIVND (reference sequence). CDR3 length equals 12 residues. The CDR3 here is CASRTGNEKLFF. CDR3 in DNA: TGTGCCAGTAGAACAGGGAATGAAAAACTGTTTTTT.

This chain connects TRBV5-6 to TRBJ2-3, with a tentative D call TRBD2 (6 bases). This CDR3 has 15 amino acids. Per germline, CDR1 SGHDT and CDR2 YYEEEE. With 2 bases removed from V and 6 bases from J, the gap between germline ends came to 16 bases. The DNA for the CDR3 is TGTGCCAGCAGCTTCCCGACCGCCGCGGGGGATACGCAGTATTTT. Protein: CASSFPTAAGDTQYF.

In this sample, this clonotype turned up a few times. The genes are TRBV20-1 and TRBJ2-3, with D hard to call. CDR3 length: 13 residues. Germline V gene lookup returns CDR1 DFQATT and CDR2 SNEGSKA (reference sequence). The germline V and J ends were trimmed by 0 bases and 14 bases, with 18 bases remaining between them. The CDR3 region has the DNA TGCAGTGCTAGAGATCCTGAGCCCAACCTGGGGTATTTT. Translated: CSARDPEPNLGYF.

The CDR3 nucleotides read TGTGCCAGCAGTTTATATGTAGCGGGGGGGCTTGTGGCGGATACGCAGTATTTT. Translating gives CASSLYVAGGLVADTQYF. The chain recombines TRBV28 with TRBJ2-3; 11 positions match TRBD2. V shed 1 base, J shed 6 bases, and the junction held 12 bases outside the gene matches. This CDR3 comprises 18 residues. The germline gives CDR1 MDHEN, CDR2 SYDVKM.

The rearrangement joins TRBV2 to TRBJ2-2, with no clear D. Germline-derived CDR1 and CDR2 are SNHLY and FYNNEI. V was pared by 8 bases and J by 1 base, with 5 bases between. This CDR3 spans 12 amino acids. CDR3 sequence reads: CASYKNTGELFF. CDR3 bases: TGTGCCAGCTACAAGAACACCGGGGAGCTGTTTTTT.

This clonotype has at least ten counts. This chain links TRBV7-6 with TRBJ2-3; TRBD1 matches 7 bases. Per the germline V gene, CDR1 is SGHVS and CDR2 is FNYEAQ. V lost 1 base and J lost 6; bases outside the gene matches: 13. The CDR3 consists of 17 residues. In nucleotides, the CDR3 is TGTGCCAGCAGCTTAGGGGGGACAGTCCCCGTATGGGATACGCAGTATTTT. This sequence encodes CASSLGGTVPVWDTQYF.

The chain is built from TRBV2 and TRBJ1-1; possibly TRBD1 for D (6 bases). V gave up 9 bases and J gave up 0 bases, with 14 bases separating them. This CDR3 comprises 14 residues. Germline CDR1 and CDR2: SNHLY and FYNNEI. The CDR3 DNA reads TGTGCCAGGGTTGGACAGTCCCTGAACACTGAAGCTTTCTTT. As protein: CARVGQSLNTEAFF.